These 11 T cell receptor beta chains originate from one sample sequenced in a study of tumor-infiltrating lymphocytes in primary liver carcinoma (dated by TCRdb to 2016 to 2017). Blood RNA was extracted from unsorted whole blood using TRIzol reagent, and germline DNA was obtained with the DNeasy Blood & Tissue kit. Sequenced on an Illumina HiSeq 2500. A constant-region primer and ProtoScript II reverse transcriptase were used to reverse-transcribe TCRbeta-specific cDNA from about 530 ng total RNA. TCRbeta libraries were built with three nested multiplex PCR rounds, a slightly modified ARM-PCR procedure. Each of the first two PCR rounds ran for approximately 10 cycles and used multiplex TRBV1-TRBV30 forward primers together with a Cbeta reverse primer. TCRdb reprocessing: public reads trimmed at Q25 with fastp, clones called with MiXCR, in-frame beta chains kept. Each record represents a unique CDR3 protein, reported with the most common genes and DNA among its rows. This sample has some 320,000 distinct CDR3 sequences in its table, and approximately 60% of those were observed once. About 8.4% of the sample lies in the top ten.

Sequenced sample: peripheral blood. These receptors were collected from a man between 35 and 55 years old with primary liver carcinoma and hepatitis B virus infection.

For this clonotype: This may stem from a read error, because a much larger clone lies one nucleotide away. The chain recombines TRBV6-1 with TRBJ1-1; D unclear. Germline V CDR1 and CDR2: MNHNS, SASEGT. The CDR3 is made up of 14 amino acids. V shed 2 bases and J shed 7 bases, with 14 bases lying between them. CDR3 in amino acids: CASSESSGGVEAFF. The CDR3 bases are TGTGCCAGCAGTGAATCTTCAGGTGGAGTTGAAGCTTTCTTT.

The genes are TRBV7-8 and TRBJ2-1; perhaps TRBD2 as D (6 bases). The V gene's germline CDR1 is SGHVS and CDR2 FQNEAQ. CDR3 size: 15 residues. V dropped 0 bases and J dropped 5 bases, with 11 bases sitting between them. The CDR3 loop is CASSLALAWNNEQFF. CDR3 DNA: TGTGCCAGCAGCTTAGCGCTAGCGTGGAACAATGAGCAGTTCTTC.

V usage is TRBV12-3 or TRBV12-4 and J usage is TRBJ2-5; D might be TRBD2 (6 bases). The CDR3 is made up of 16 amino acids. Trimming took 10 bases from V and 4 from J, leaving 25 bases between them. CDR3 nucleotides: TGTGCCAACAGCCCTCAGTTACTGGAGGGCCTAGAGACCCAGTACTTC. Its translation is CANSPQLLEGLETQYF.

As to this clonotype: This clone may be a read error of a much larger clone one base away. The DNA of the CDR3 is TGTGCCAGCAACCAGGGACAGTCGACCTATGGCTACACCTTC. Encoded protein: CASNQGQSTYGYTF. This sequence joins TRBV4-2 and TRBJ1-2; 7 positions match TRBD1. This CDR3 has 14 residues. In germline, CDR1 is LGHNA, CDR2 YNFKEQ. V shed 7 bases and J 4 bases; nucleotides not matched to a gene: 9.

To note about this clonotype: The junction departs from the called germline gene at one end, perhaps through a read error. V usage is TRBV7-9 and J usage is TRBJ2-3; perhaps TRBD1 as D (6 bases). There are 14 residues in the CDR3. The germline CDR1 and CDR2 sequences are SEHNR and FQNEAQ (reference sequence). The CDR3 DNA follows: TGTGCCAGCAGCTTCACAGGGATCTCAGACACGCAGTATTTT. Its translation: CASSFTGISDTQYF.

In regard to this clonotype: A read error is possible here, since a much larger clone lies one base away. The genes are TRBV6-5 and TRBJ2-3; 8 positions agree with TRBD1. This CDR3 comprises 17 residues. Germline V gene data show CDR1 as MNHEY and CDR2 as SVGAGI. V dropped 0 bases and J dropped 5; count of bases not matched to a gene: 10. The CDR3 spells CASSYSWDRSPQDTQYF. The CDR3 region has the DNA TGTGCCAGCAGTTACTCGTGGGACAGGTCCCCTCAAGATACGCAGTATTTT.

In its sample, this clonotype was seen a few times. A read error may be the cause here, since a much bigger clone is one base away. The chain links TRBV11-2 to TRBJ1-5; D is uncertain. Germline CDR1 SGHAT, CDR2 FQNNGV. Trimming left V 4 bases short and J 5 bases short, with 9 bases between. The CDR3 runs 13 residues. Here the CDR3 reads CASSSPIDQPQHF. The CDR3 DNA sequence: TGTGCCAGCAGCTCACCAATCGATCAGCCCCAGCATTTT.

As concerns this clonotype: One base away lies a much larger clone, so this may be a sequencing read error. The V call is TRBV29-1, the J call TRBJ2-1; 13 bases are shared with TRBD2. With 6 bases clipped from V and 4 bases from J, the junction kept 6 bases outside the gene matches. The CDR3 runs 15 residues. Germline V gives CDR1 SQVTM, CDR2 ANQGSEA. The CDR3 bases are TGCAGCGTGGGACTAGCGGGATGGTTGTACAATGAGCAGTTCTTC. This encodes CSVGLAGWLYNEQFF.

The CDR3 nucleotides read TGCGCCAGCAGCTCGTTACAGGGGGCGGCGACAGATACGCAGTATTTT. The encoded protein is CASSSLQGAATDTQYF. The chain combines TRBV5-1 with TRBJ2-3; TRBD1 aligns across 9 bases. Per germline, CDR1 SGHRS and CDR2 YFSETQ. After removal of 3 bases from V and 3 bases from J, the junction contained 8 bases not matched to a gene. The CDR3 is 16 amino acids.

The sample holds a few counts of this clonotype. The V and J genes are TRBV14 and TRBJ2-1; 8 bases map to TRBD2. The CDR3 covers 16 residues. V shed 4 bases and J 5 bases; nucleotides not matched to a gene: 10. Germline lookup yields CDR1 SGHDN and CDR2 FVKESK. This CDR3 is CASSPPGTRAHNEQFF. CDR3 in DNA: TGTGCCAGCAGCCCACCCGGGACTAGAGCCCACAATGAGCAGTTCTTC. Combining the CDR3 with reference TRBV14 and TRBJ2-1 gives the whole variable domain EAGVTQFPSHSVIEKGQTVTLRCDPISGHDNLYWYRRVMGKEIKFLLHFVKESKQDESGMPNNRFLAERTGGTYSTLKVQPAELEDSGVYFCASSPPGTRAHNEQFFGPGTRLTVL.

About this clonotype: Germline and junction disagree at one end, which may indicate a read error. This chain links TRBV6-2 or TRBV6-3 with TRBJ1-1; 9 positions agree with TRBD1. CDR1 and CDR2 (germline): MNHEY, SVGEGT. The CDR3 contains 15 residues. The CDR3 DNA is TGTGTCAGCAGTGAACAGGGGGCGAGGAGTACTGAAGCTTTCTTT. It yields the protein CVSSEQGARSTEAFF.